These 26 T cell receptor beta chains share one sample of origin, sequenced in a study of regulatory T cells in long-lasting Graves disease. TCR beta libraries were built with iRepertoire HTBI primers and Arm-PCR of CDR3 regions. Via MiXCR, TCRdb re-called the multiplex PCR reads, giving one row per CDR3 protein. Of roughly 520,000 distinct CDR3 sequences listed, more than 10% were seen once; the top ten hold 7.5% to 9%. As for time point: newly diagnosed GD, antithyroid drugs for less than 3 months. Following extraction of RNA from PBMCs, that RNA was used to make the TCR library. These same records also appear under a second study, on T cells in Graves' hyperthyroidism and ophthalmopathy.

This sample comprised peripheral blood mononuclear cells (PBMCs), obtained at new diagnosis, from a patient treated with antithyroid drugs. The origin of the receptors is a woman aged 30 to 39 with Graves disease.

This clonotype was counted ten times or more. The chain has TRBV2 and TRBJ1-6; D remains unclear. The CDR3 loop spans 13 amino acids. With 6 bases removed from V and 7 bases from J, the gap between germline ends came to 10 bases. The V gene's germline CDR1 is SNHLY and CDR2 FYNNEI. DNA of the CDR3: TGTGCCAGCAGCGTAGGAGGGAATTCACCCCTCCACTTT. Protein: CASSVGGNSPLHF.

The rearrangement uses TRBV30 and TRBJ2-7; D call uncertain. This CDR3 comprises 13 residues. Germline CDR1 GTSNPN, CDR2 SVGIG (reference sequence). Trimming removed 2 bases at V and 2 bases at J, with 10 bases between. The CDR3 here is CAWSMTAAYEQYF. The DNA of the CDR3 is TGTGCCTGGAGTATGACGGCCGCCTACGAGCAGTACTTC. Together with reference TRBV30 and TRBJ2-7, the CDR3 gives the full variable domain: SQTIHQWPATLVQPVGSPLSLECTVEGTSNPNLYWYRQAAGRGLQLLFYSVGIGQISSEVPQNLSASRPQDRQFILSSKKLLLSDSGFYLCAWSMTAAYEQYFGPGTRLTVT.

Points on this clonotype: A read error may account for a junction end that differs from germline. V and J are TRBV6-2 or TRBV6-3 and TRBJ1-1; no reliable D call. CDR1 is MNHEY and CDR2 is SVGEGT in the germline V gene. The CDR3 covers 14 residues. The chain's CDR3 is CANSYFSMSTEAFF. CDR3 DNA sequence: TGTGCCAACAGTTATTTCTCTATGTCGACTGAAGCTTTCTTT.

This clonotype came up a few times. A much larger clonotype is one base distant, so this may be a read error. This chain joins TRBV28 and TRBJ2-5; 7 bases line up with TRBD2. CDR3 length: 16 amino acids. Trimming took 7 bases from V and 5 from J; bases not matched to a gene: 16. Germline values: CDR1 MDHEN, CDR2 SYDVKM. The CDR3 DNA follows: TGTGCCAGCAACCCCGCGGGAGTTGAAGGTAGTGAGACCCAGTACTTC. Its protein is CASNPAGVEGSETQYF.

The chain uses TRBV19 and TRBJ2-5; D unclear. The J call is uncertain, as TRBJ2-1 better fits the DNA end. The length of the CDR3 is 15 residues. Germline V lookup: CDR1 LNHDA, CDR2 SQIVND (reference sequence). The CDR3 is CASTTNRLLGNEQFF. In nucleotides, the CDR3 is TGTGCCAGTACCACCAATCGGCTCCTCGGGAATGAGCAGTTCTTC.

This clonotype occurred many times. The gene calls are TRBV18 and TRBJ1-1; 9 positions agree with TRBD1. The CDR3 spans 15 residues. Trimming at V came to 8 bases and at J to 4 bases, leaving 11 bases not matched to a gene. Germline CDR1 is KGHSH and CDR2 is LQKENI. The CDR3 DNA reads as TGTGCCAGCAGCCCAGGGACAGGGTGGGGCACTGAAGCTTTCTTT. Translating gives CASSPGTGWGTEAFF.

This clonotype was counted many times. The chain is built from TRBV20-1 and TRBJ1-1; perhaps TRBD1 as D (6 bases). V lost 6 bases and J 1 base, leaving 18 bases between the germline ends. Germline V gene sequence: CDR1 DFQATT, CDR2 SNEGSKA (reference sequence). The CDR3 sequence is 15 residues long. DNA for the CDR3: TGCAGTGCCCCTGACTGGACAGACCAGAACACTGAAGCTTTCTTT. It codes for CSAPDWTDQNTEAFF.

This clonotype was found once. This likely traces to a read error, being one base from a far larger clone. Here the CDR3 DNA reads TGTGCCAGCAGTTTAGGCAGGGGGCTCGACAATGAGCAGTACTTC. This gives the protein CASSLGRGLDNEQYF. The V call is TRBV12-3 or TRBV12-4, the J call TRBJ2-4, with 8 nucleotides matching TRBD1. The CDR3 length is 15 residues. Germline trimming cut 1 base from V and 13 bases from J; bases unmatched to any gene: 12.

Ten or more counts support this clonotype. This chain joins TRBV7-9 and TRBJ2-2, with D possibly being TRBD1 (5 bases). The germline V and J ends were trimmed by 3 bases and 9 bases, with 14 bases remaining between them. CDR1 is SEHNR and CDR2 is FQNEAQ in the germline V gene (reference sequence). The CDR3 consists of 14 residues. The CDR3 coding sequence is TGTGCCAGCAGCTTTTCACAGGTATCCCGGGAGCTGTTTTTT. Encoded protein: CASSFSQVSRELFF. Full variable domain (rest looked up from reference TRBV7-9 and TRBJ2-2): DTGVSQNPRHKITKRGQNVTFRCDPISEHNRLYWYRQTLGQGPEFLTYFQNEAQLEKSRLLSDRFSAERPKGSFSTLEIQRTEQGDSAMYLCASSFSQVSRELFFGEGSRLTVL.

This clonotype has ten or more counts. The V call is TRBV24-1, the J call TRBJ2-3; D possibly uses TRBD1 or TRBD2 (6 bases each). The germline gives CDR1 KGHDR, CDR2 SFDVKD. The CDR3 extends over 13 amino acids. Trimming cost V 9 bases and J 4 bases, with 13 bases left between them. The CDR3 sequence is CATQGGLADTQYF. The CDR3 DNA reads as TGTGCCACCCAAGGGGGACTGGCAGATACGCAGTATTTT.

This clonotype was picked up many times. The chain uses TRBV7-2 and TRBJ1-4; D uncertain. Trimming took 1 base from V and 2 from J, leaving 8 bases between them. The CDR3 length is 15 residues. From germline, CDR1 is SGHTA and CDR2 FQGNSA. As DNA, the CDR3 is TGTGCCAGCAGCTTAGAAGGACTCACTAATGAAAAACTGTTTTTT. Its protein is CASSLEGLTNEKLFF.

This clonotype occurred a few times. CDR3 DNA sequence: TGCAGCGTTGTAGGGCGGAGTAGCACAGATACGCAGTATTTT. Its protein product is CSVVGRSSTDTQYF. The V and J genes are TRBV29-1 and TRBJ2-3; no definite D call. Per germline, CDR1 SQVTM and CDR2 ANQGSEA. The V end was cut by 4 bases, the J end by 0 bases, with 11 bases between. The length of the CDR3 is 14 residues.

This clonotype was counted many times. The chain has TRBV7-8 and TRBJ2-1; a weak D match, TRBD2 (6 bases). Between the trimmed V and J ends, which lost 0 bases and 8 bases, there was a span of 29 bases. CDR3 length: 20 residues. Germline-derived CDR1 and CDR2 are SGHVS and FQNEAQ. This chain's CDR3 is CASSLARSGAEGVLGDEQFF. CDR3 sequence (DNA): TGTGCCAGCAGCTTAGCGAGATCAGGTGCGGAGGGAGTTTTGGGGGATGAGCAGTTCTTC. The full variable domain, with the rest looked up from reference TRBV7-8 and TRBJ2-1, is GAGVSQSPRYKVAKRGQDVALRCDPISGHVSLFWYQQALGQGPEFLTYFQNEAQLDKSGLPSDRFFAERPEGSVSTLKIQRTQQEDSAVYLCASSLARSGAEGVLGDEQFFGPGTRLTVL.

Ten or more counts support this clonotype. CDR3 sequence (DNA): TGTGCCAGCAGCCCGGGAACAGTCTCCTATAATTCACCCCTCCACTTT. Protein product: CASSPGTVSYNSPLHF. The rearrangement uses TRBV3-1 and TRBJ1-6; D unclear. Germline CDR1 and CDR2: LGHDT and YNNKEL (reference sequence). The CDR3 extends over 16 amino acids. The V gene lost 4 bases and the J gene lost 0 bases, with 10 bases spanning the gap.

This clonotype was detected only a few times. J is TRBJ1-4 and V is TRBV4-3; D not certain. Germline lookup yields CDR1 LGHNA and CDR2 YSLEER. The CDR3 length is 16 residues. V was trimmed by 4 bases and J by 3 bases, leaving 15 bases between them. The CDR3 DNA reads TGCGCCAGCAGCCCCCTGGGAGGCCAGGCTAATGAAAAACTGTTTTTT. Protein product: CASSPLGGQANEKLFF.

V gene TRBV6-5 combines with J gene TRBJ2-7; D gene unclear. V lost 0 bases and J lost 0, with 15 bases in between. Germline loops: CDR1 MNHEY, CDR2 SVGAGI. CDR3 length: 17 residues. CDR3 coding DNA: TGTGCCAGCAGTTACTCGAGGCAGAATTGGGGCTCCTACGAGCAGTACTTC. Amino acid sequence: CASSYSRQNWGSYEQYF.

This clonotype has a count of ten or more. This chain connects TRBV7-9 to TRBJ1-6, with 7 nucleotides matching TRBD1. This CDR3 contains 17 residues. Germline V gene lookup returns CDR1 SEHNR and CDR2 FQNEAQ (reference sequence). Trimming cost V 7 bases and J 10 bases; bases outside gene matches: 19. Here the CDR3 reads CASTKGQSLIIGSPLHF. The CDR3 bases are TGTGCCAGCACCAAGGGACAGTCACTGATTATCGGATCACCCCTCCACTTT.

There are a few counts of this clonotype. The chain has TRBV5-8 and TRBJ2-3; D is unresolved. The V end was cut by 1 base, the J end by 1 base, with 7 bases between. Germline V CDR1 and CDR2: SGHTS, YDEGEE. The CDR3 consists of 14 residues. The CDR3 coding sequence is TGTGCCAGCAGCTTGTGGCTACGCACAGATACGCAGTATTTT. It encodes CASSLWLRTDTQYF.

As regards this clonotype: This may stem from a read error, because a much larger clone lies one nucleotide away. The J gene is TRBJ2-5, the V gene TRBV2; TRBD2 matches at 9 bases. Germline V lookup: CDR1 SNHLY, CDR2 FYNNEI. The CDR3 is 13 amino acids. CDR3 residues: CASSWTSAGTQHF. Here the CDR3 DNA reads TGTGCCAGCAGCTGGACTAGCGCGGGGACCCAGCACTTC.

The chain recombines TRBV6-5 with TRBJ2-7; the D gene is possibly TRBD1 (7 bases). Germline CDR1 and CDR2: MNHEY and SVGAGI. The germline V and J ends were trimmed by 0 bases and 4 bases, with 16 bases remaining between them. The CDR3 totals 16 residues. CDR3 nucleotides: TGTGCCAGCAGTTACTCGAAGACGACAGGGAGGTACGAGCAGTACTTC. As protein: CASSYSKTTGRYEQYF.

In this sample, this clonotype turned up many times. The chain employs TRBV12-3 or TRBV12-4 and TRBJ2-7, with 7 bases fitting TRBD1. The junction had 6 bases not matched to a gene; V was cut back by 1 base and J by 6 bases. The CDR3 runs to 14 residues. CDR3 sequence: CASSLGQGESEQYF. CDR3 DNA sequence: TGTGCCAGCAGTTTAGGGCAGGGGGAGAGCGAGCAGTACTTC.

V and J are TRBV20-1 and TRBJ2-3, with 7 positions matching TRBD2. The germline gives CDR1 DFQATT, CDR2 SNEGSKA (reference sequence). The CDR3 consists of 15 residues. The V and J ends lost 0 bases and 0 bases, in that order; junction bases with no gene match: 3. CDR3 residues: CSARERGTSTDTQYF. The CDR3 bases are TGCAGTGCTAGAGAGCGGGGGACTAGCACAGATACGCAGTATTTT.

This clonotype was counted ten times or more. The V and J genes are TRBV6-1 and TRBJ2-1, with unresolved D. From germline, CDR1 is MNHNS and CDR2 SASEGT. Trimming left V 6 bases short and J 7 bases short, with 10 bases between. The CDR3 is made up of 12 amino acids. Here the CDR3 reads CASRPGLNEQFF. Written as DNA, the CDR3 is TGTGCCAGCAGGCCCGGGTTGAATGAGCAGTTCTTC.

This clonotype was observed at least ten times. The genes are TRBV6-2 or TRBV6-3 and TRBJ2-1; TRBD2 is a possible D gene (5 bases). V lost 4 bases, J lost 3 bases, and 10 bases lay in between. Germline lookup yields CDR1 MNHEY and CDR2 SVGEGT. The CDR3 is 14 amino acids. CDR3 amino acids: CASSFGVDYNEQFF. The CDR3 bases are TGTGCCAGCAGTTTCGGGGTAGACTACAATGAGCAGTTCTTC.

This clonotype came up many times. V gene TRBV7-6 combines with J gene TRBJ1-4; no clear D. The CDR3 covers 14 residues. Trimming stripped 5 bases from V and 8 bases from J, with 15 bases between. Germline assignment: CDR1 SGHVS and CDR2 FNYEAQ. The CDR3 is CASSANVLREKLFF. CDR3 in DNA: TGTGCCAGCAGCGCTAACGTCCTGCGGGAAAAACTGTTTTTT.

In the case of this clonotype: This is likely a read error, given that the CDR3 carries no conserved phenylalanine or tryptophan at its end. This sequence joins TRBV20-1 and TRBJ2-1; 8 bases are shared with TRBD2. CDR3 size: 12 residues. With 6 bases clipped from V and 8 bases from J, the junction kept 6 bases outside the gene matches. Germline CDR1 and CDR2: DFQATT and SNEGSKA (reference sequence). The CDR3 loop is CSASGRSHEQFS. CDR3 coding DNA: TGCAGTGCCAGCGGGAGATCGCATGAGCAGTTCTCC.